The following is a TCR beta chain sequence with its context. A much larger clone differs by one base, so this may be a read error. CDR3 length: 17 residues. Trimming took 5 bases from V and 0 from J, leaving 14 bases between them. Per the germline V gene, CDR1 is SNHLY and CDR2 is FYNNEI. The study profiled TCR beta VDJ and CDR3 using genomic DNA as template. TCRdb fed the reads into MiXCR, producing one record per CDR3 protein. The sample has approximately 300,000 distinct CDR3 sequences, roughly 61% seen once. The data derive from a study of CD8+CD57+ T cells in acquired aplastic anemia. Only patients with CD8+CD57+ cell expansion on flow cytometry were chosen for sequencing. Each patient carried a diagnosis of severe acquired aplastic anemia.

The chain combines TRBV2 with TRBJ1-6; D unresolved. The receptor was derived from a human donor with aplastic anemia. The sequenced material came from sorted CD4+, CD8+, or CD8+CD57+ T cells (not recorded which) from PBMCs. The DNA of the CDR3 is TGTGCCAGCAGTCCAGACTGGAATGGCTCCTATAATTCACCCCTCCACTTT. This encodes CASSPDWNGSYNSPLHF.